Each of the 14 T cell receptor beta chains below was sequenced from the same sample in a study of blood T cell repertoires in COVID-19. Method: immunoSEQ multiplex PCR; TCRdb's copy keeps in-frame clones and lacks some. The table shows 300,000 to 450,000 clones, with around nine tenths occurring only once. Source material: PBMCs or T cells enriched from blood (not recorded which). The receptors come from a woman between 25 and 40 years old who had been exposed to COVID-19.

This clone was counted a single time. The CDR3: CASRNRDRADGELFF. Written as DNA, the CDR3 is TGTGCCAGCAGAAACCGGGACAGGGCGGACGGGGAGCTGTTTTTT. The V and J genes are TRBV6-5 and TRBJ2-2; 9 bases map to TRBD1. The CDR3 totals 15 residues. The trim removed 6 bases at V and 7 bases at J, leaving 9 bases unmatched. Germline-derived CDR1 and CDR2 are MNHEY and SVGAGI.

The chain uses TRBV9 and TRBJ2-1; 9 bases align to TRBD1. The CDR3 sequence is 16 residues long. Trimming at V came to 0 bases and at J to 8 bases, leaving 9 bases not matched to a gene. Germline V gene data show CDR1 as SGDLS and CDR2 as YYNGEE. The CDR3 nucleotides are TGTGCCAGCAGCGTAGACTGGGACAGGGCGAACGATGAGCAGTTCTTC. Amino acid sequence: CASSVDWDRANDEQFF.

The J gene is TRBJ1-4, the V gene TRBV7-2; D ambiguous. Trimming removed 3 bases at V and 8 bases at J, with 13 bases between. The CDR3 contains 14 residues. Germline V gene data show CDR1 as SGHTA and CDR2 as FQGNSA. CDR3 DNA sequence: TGTGCCAGCAGCTTCACCCGTACGGGAGAAAAACTGTTTTTT. Its protein is CASSFTRTGEKLFF.

The CDR3 loop is CASSRDRGPVQETQYF. The DNA for the CDR3 is TGTGCCAGTAGCAGGGACAGGGGCCCCGTTCAAGAGACCCAGTACTTC. The chain carries TRBV19 and TRBJ2-5, with TRBD1 matching 10 bases. Trimming cost V 6 bases and J 2 bases; bases outside gene matches: 9. The CDR3 totals 16 residues. Germline V gene data show CDR1 as LNHDA and CDR2 as SQIVND (reference sequence).

This chain links TRBV4-2 with TRBJ2-3, with D possibly matching TRBD2 (6 bases). Trimming took off 0 bases at V and 5 bases at J, with 12 bases between the two ends. The CDR3 has 15 amino acids. Per the germline V gene, CDR1 is LGHNA and CDR2 is YNFKEQ. This CDR3 is CASSQEGWGEDTQYF. In DNA, the CDR3 is TGTGCCAGCAGCCAAGAAGGGTGGGGGGAAGATACGCAGTATTTT.

The gene calls are TRBV9 and TRBJ1-2, with unresolved D. CDR1 SGDLS and CDR2 YYNGEE come from the germline V gene. V was clipped by 4 bases and J by 6 bases, with 10 bases between them. There are 12 residues in the CDR3. DNA for the CDR3: TGTGCCAGCAGCCTCAGGTCGCATGGCTACACCTTC. It is translated as CASSLRSHGYTF. Full variable domain (rest looked up from reference TRBV9 and TRBJ1-2): DSGVTQTPKHLITATGQRVTLRCSPRSGDLSVYWYQQSLDQGLQFLIQYYNGEERAKGNILERFSAQQFPDLHSELNLSSLELGDSALYFCASSLRSHGYTFGSGTRLTVV.

The chain recombines TRBV6-5 with TRBJ1-6; 7 bases fit TRBD1. V lost 10 bases and J lost 7; bases outside the gene matches: 13. This CDR3 is 15 amino acids long. From germline, CDR1 is MNHEY and CDR2 SVGAGI. CDR3 nucleotide sequence: TGTGCCACCAGAGCCCCGGGACAGTTGAATTCACCCCTCCACTTT. Amino acids: CATRAPGQLNSPLHF.

The rearrangement links TRBV28 to TRBJ1-1; D perhaps matches TRBD1 (5 bases). Germline loops: CDR1 MDHEN, CDR2 SYDVKM. The CDR3 is made up of 14 amino acids. Between the trimmed V and J ends, which lost 2 bases and 6 bases, there was a span of 13 bases. The CDR3 reads CASSLGPDRPEAFF. The DNA of the CDR3 is TGTGCCAGCAGTTTAGGCCCTGACAGACCTGAAGCTTTCTTT.

J is TRBJ2-1 and V is TRBV28; 7 bases align to TRBD2. Trimming at V came to 2 bases and at J to 1 base, leaving 11 bases not matched to a gene. The CDR3 length is 18 residues. Germline CDR1 is MDHEN and CDR2 is SYDVKM. The CDR3 protein is CASSLGGSGMGSYNEQFF. The CDR3 DNA reads TGTGCCAGCAGTTTAGGCGGGAGCGGGATGGGGTCCTACAATGAGCAGTTCTTC.

This chain connects TRBV5-3 to TRBJ1-5, with D possibly TRBD1 on 5 matching bases. TRBV5-3 is designated an ORF whose function remains uncertain. V gave up 1 base and J gave up 0 bases, with 11 bases separating them. The CDR3 spans 16 residues. Here the CDR3 DNA reads TGTGCCAGAAGCTTGATCAGGGATAATAGCAATCAGCCCCAGCATTTT. Translating it yields CARSLIRDNSNQPQHF.

Here the CDR3 DNA reads TGTGCCAGTAGTCCCAGGCAGAACTATGGCTACACCTTC. Its protein is CASSPRQNYGYTF. V usage is TRBV19 and J usage is TRBJ1-2, with D unresolved. This CDR3 spans 13 amino acids. V was trimmed by 5 bases and J by 2 bases, leaving 9 bases between them. Germline lookup yields CDR1 LNHDA and CDR2 SQIVND (reference sequence).

The chain combines TRBV5-1 with TRBJ1-1; D is ambiguous. This CDR3 has 13 residues. Between the trimmed V and J ends, which lost 3 bases and 6 bases, there was a span of 12 bases. Per germline, CDR1 SGHRS and CDR2 YFSETQ. The CDR3 region has the DNA TGCGCCAGCAGCTCCCTAGAGGGCCCTGAAGCTTTCTTT. Encoded protein: CASSSLEGPEAFF.

The chain links TRBV14 to TRBJ1-6; 8 bases line up with TRBD1. Looked up from germline, CDR1 is SGHDN and CDR2 is FVKESK. The CDR3 consists of 16 residues. V was clipped by 4 bases and J by 7 bases; unmatched bases: 9. The CDR3 sequence is CASSPPGTGANSPLHF. CDR3 nucleotide sequence: TGTGCCAGCAGCCCCCCCGGGACAGGAGCGAATTCACCCCTCCACTTT. The complete variable domain, with remaining parts taken from reference TRBV14 and TRBJ1-6, reads EAGVTQFPSHSVIEKGQTVTLRCDPISGHDNLYWYRRVMGKEIKFLLHFVKESKQDESGMPNNRFLAERTGGTYSTLKVQPAELEDSGVYFCASSPPGTGANSPLHFGNGTRLTVT.

This rearrangement joins TRBV19 to TRBJ2-4; D is perhaps TRBD1 (5 bases). Trimming took 4 bases from V and 3 from J, leaving 13 bases between them. Looked up from germline, CDR1 is LNHDA and CDR2 is SQIVND (reference sequence). The CDR3 runs to 15 residues. The CDR3 DNA reads TGTGCCAGTAGTAAGATGACAGTGGGCAAAAACATTCAGTACTTC. Its translation: CASSKMTVGKNIQYF. Full variable domain (rest looked up from reference TRBV19 and TRBJ2-4): DGGITQSPKYLFRKEGQNVTLSCEQNLNHDAMYWYRQDPGQGLRLIYYSQIVNDFQKGDIAEGYSVSREKKESFPLTVTSAQKNPTAFYLCASSKMTVGKNIQYFGAGTRLSVL.